This T cell receptor beta chain was recorded in a study of early T cells in non-severe SARS-CoV-2 infection. Whole-study context: It was bulk RNA from unsorted whole blood that was sequenced, and the chains were unpaired.

The protocol attached unique molecular identifiers to individual cDNA molecules. TCRdb itself ran the 5' RACE reads through MiXCR, one entry per CDR3 protein. The sample includes some 77,000 distinct CDR3 sequences, more than 7.5% of them seen just once. Study-level results: In VDJdb matching, anti-spike CD8 responses were favored while private and CD4 specificities went missing.

Germline CDR1 is LGHDT and CDR2 is YNNKEL (reference sequence). The CDR3 spans 14 residues. V lost 2 bases, J lost 7 bases, and 13 bases lay in between. Comment on this clonotype: Its antigen is not known.

The rearrangement uses TRBV3-1 and TRBJ2-3, with unresolved D. The clonotype originates from an adult who was a healthcare worker with PCR-confirmed SARS-CoV-2 infection or an uninfected control (not recorded which). The sample taken for sequencing was whole blood. The CDR3 DNA sequence: TGTGCCAGCAGCCAAACGACTGATTCTCATACGCAGTATTTT. It codes for CASSQTTDSHTQYF.